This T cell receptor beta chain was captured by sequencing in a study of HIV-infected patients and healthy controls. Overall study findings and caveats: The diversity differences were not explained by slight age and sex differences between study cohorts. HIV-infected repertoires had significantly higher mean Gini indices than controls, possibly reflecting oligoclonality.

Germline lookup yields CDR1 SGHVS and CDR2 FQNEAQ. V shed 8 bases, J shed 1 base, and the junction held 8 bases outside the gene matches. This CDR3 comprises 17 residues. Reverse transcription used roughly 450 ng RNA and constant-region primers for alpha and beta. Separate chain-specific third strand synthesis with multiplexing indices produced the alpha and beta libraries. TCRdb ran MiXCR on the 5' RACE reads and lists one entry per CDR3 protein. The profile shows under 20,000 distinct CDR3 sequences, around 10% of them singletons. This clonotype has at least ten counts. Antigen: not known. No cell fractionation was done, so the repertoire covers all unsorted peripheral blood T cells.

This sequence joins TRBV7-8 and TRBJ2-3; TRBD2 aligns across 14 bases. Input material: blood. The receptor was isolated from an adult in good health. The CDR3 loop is CASARGLAGARTDTQYF. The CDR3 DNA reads TGTGCCAGCGCTCGGGGACTAGCGGGGGCTCGCACAGATACGCAGTATTTT.